These 2 T cell receptor beta chains were sequenced from one sample in a study of blood T cell repertoires in COVID-19. Here immunoSEQ multiplex PCR was the method, and the copy in TCRdb shows in-frame clones only, minus some. The table has hundreds of thousands of clones, about 83% seen once. The source material was PBMCs or T cells enriched from blood (not recorded which). These receptors were collected from a woman aged 45-65 years who had recovered from COVID-19.

This clone was detected only a few times. V is TRBV6-5 and J is TRBJ2-7; TRBD1 matches at 8 bases. Germline loops: CDR1 MNHEY, CDR2 SVGAGI. Losses at the gene ends were 5 bases for V and 6 bases for J; bases not matched to a gene: 9. This CDR3 is built from 14 residues. The CDR3 reads CASSTPGQGVEQYF. CDR3 coding DNA: TGTGCCAGCAGTACCCCAGGACAGGGTGTCGAGCAGTACTTC.

The CDR3 DNA is TGTGCCAGCAGCTCGAAACTAGCGGGAACAGATACGCAGTATTTT. Translation: CASSSKLAGTDTQYF. This chain connects TRBV5-6 to TRBJ2-3; 10 bases are shared with TRBD2. Germline V lookup: CDR1 SGHDT, CDR2 YYEEEE. The V and J ends lost 3 bases and 3 bases, in that order; junction bases with no gene match: 4. This CDR3 region has 15 residues.